This paragraph reports one T cell receptor beta chain. This record comes from a study of T-cell reconstitution after alpha-beta-depleted transplantation in children. Trimming took off 0 bases at V and 11 bases at J, with 15 bases between the two ends. This CDR3 spans 13 amino acids. The germline gives CDR1 DFQATT, CDR2 SNEGSKA (reference sequence). The authors prepared the TCRbeta library with unique molecular identifiers. Using its own MiXCR run on the PCR reads, TCRdb lists one record per CDR3 protein. Among approximately 340,000 distinct CDR3 sequences, 9% to 12% were seen once, and the ten largest hold around 2.5%.

The specimen was PBMCs from the stem cell graft donor, collected from the stem cell graft. The sequence came from a human donor who donated a stem cell graft to a child with acute lymphoblastic leukemia. J is TRBJ2-3 and V is TRBV20-1, with a possible D match to TRBD1 (5 bases). The CDR3: CSARDQQAPWQYF. CDR3 nucleotide sequence: TGCAGTGCTAGAGACCAACAGGCCCCGTGGCAGTATTTT.